The clone carrying this T cell receptor beta chain is classed as medium-sized. These data belong to a study of T cell repertoires in aging, cancer and after chemotherapy. A mixed TRB-A/B primer pool amplified rearranged TRB by multiplex touch-down PCR. TCRdb reanalysed the multiplex PCR reads using MiXCR and keeps one entry per CDR3 protein. The sample lists over a thousand distinct CDR3 sequences, 20% to 25% seen once, with about 19% in the top ten. Amplification of TCR beta used genomic DNA extracted from peripheral blood. Per the germline V gene, CDR1 is SGHRS and CDR2 is YFSETQ. The CDR3 has 17 residues. The V and J ends lost 5 bases and 7 bases, in that order; junction bases with no gene match: 17.

The rearrangement uses TRBV5-1 and TRBJ2-3, with 9 positions matching TRBD2. The sequenced sample consisted of blood. This clonotype originated in a human donor with a solid tumor. The CDR3 nucleotides read TGCGCCAGCAGGGTGGATTCGTTGGCTAGCGGGGAAAATACGCAGTATTTT. As protein: CASRVDSLASGENTQYF.